This is a list of T cell receptor beta chains from one sample in a study of blood T cells in healthy people across ages. TCRdb processed the 5' RACE reads anew with MiXCR; each CDR3 protein has one entry. The repertoire has approximately 1.5 million distinct CDR3 sequences, 42% of them found once; the top ten carry about 4%. The material sequenced was blood. These TCRs come from a woman aged 18 to 35 in good health. Each CDR3 is given with its conserved first and last residue. Fields, in order: CDR3 DNA, CDR3 protein, CDR3 length, D gene, clone size, V gene, J gene. A D gene is named only where the DNA matches it firmly. Rows give clone size only sometimes, using once, few, many, or a class for an expanded clone.

CDR3nt: TGTGCCAGCAGCTTGGGGTCTCAGGCCTTTTGGACCGAGCAGTACTTC
CDR3aa: CASSLGSQAFWTEQYF
len: 16
d_gene: .
abundance: .
v_gene: TRBV7-2
j_gene: TRBJ2-7

CDR3nt: TGTGCCATCAGGGGCGGACAGGACCAGATCTCCTACGAGCAGTACTTC
CDR3aa: CAIRGGQDQISYEQYF
len: 16
d_gene: TRBD1
abundance: .
v_gene: TRBV10-3
j_gene: TRBJ2-7

CDR3nt: TGTGCCAGCAGCCGGCGGGAGTTCCCCTACAATGAGCAGTACTTC
CDR3aa: CASSRREFPYNEQYF
len: 15
d_gene: TRBD2
abundance: few
v_gene: TRBV4-2
j_gene: TRBJ2-5

CDR3nt: TGTGCCAGCAGCGTAGCTGACTGGGCCTACAATGAGCAGTTCTTC
CDR3aa: CASSVADWAYNEQFF
len: 15
d_gene: .
abundance: few
v_gene: TRBV9
j_gene: TRBJ2-1

CDR3nt: TGTGCCAGCAGCGCCAATGCCGTTGTGAACACTGAAGCTTTCTTT
CDR3aa: CASSANAVVNTEAFF
len: 15
d_gene: .
abundance: .
v_gene: TRBV6-1
j_gene: TRBJ1-1

CDR3nt: TGCGCCAGCAGCACCTCTAGCGGGAGTTATGAGCAGTTCTTC
CDR3aa: CASSTSSGSYEQFF
len: 14
d_gene: TRBD2
abundance: few
v_gene: TRBV5-1
j_gene: TRBJ2-1

CDR3nt: TGTGCCGGCAGGCCTCGACTAGCGGGAGATCACAATGAGCAGTTCTTC
CDR3aa: CAGRPRLAGDHNEQFF
len: 16
d_gene: TRBD2
abundance: .
v_gene: TRBV2
j_gene: TRBJ2-1

CDR3nt: TGCAGCGTTGAGTCAACCCCAGATACGCAGTATTTT
CDR3aa: CSVESTPDTQYF
len: 12
d_gene: .
abundance: many
v_gene: TRBV29-1
j_gene: TRBJ2-3

CDR3nt: TGTGCCAGCAGTTTCATTCCAGGGACCTCAGATACGCAGTATTTT
CDR3aa: CASSFIPGTSDTQYF
len: 15
d_gene: .
abundance: .
v_gene: TRBV7-2
j_gene: TRBJ2-3

CDR3nt: TGCAGTGCTAGAGATCGTATGGGGGCGCCTAATGAAAAACTGTTTTTT
CDR3aa: CSARDRMGAPNEKLFF
len: 16
d_gene: .
abundance: .
v_gene: TRBV20-1
j_gene: TRBJ1-4

CDR3nt: TGTGCCAGCAGTGAGTATCCCGGCCATAGGGAGCAGTTCTTC
CDR3aa: CASSEYPGHREQFF
len: 14
d_gene: .
abundance: .
v_gene: TRBV2
j_gene: TRBJ2-1

CDR3nt: TGCGCCAGCAGCCCAGCGGACAGGAACACTGATGCTTTCTTT
CDR3aa: CASSPADRNTDAFF
len: 14
d_gene: TRBD1
abundance: .
v_gene: TRBV4-1
j_gene: TRBJ1-1

CDR3nt: TGCGCCAGCAGCTTTATTCAAGCGCGCTCAGATACGCAGTATTTT
CDR3aa: CASSFIQARSDTQYF
len: 15
d_gene: .
abundance: few
v_gene: TRBV5-1
j_gene: TRBJ2-3

CDR3nt: TGCAGTGCTAGAGACCCCCCTGTAGCAGGAGCCCGATACGAGCAGTACTTC
CDR3aa: CSARDPPVAGARYEQYF
len: 17
d_gene: .
abundance: .
v_gene: TRBV20-1
j_gene: TRBJ2-7

CDR3nt: TGCAGTGCAATGTTGGACAGGGTATTTCGCTTC
CDR3aa: CSAMLDRVFRF
len: 11
d_gene: TRBD1
abundance: .
v_gene: TRBV20-1
j_gene: TRBJ1-2

CDR3nt: TGTGCCAGCAGTTACTACCCAGATATGAACACTGAAGCTTTCTTT
CDR3aa: CASSYYPDMNTEAFF
len: 15
d_gene: .
abundance: few
v_gene: TRBV6-5
j_gene: TRBJ1-1

CDR3nt: TGTGCCATCGGTGAGGGGGCCGAGCAGTACTTC
CDR3aa: CAIGEGAEQYF
len: 11
d_gene: TRBD1
abundance: .
v_gene: TRBV10-3
j_gene: TRBJ2-7

CDR3nt: TGTGCCAGCAGCAACCGGGACGTAGGATACAATGAGCAGTTCTTC
CDR3aa: CASSNRDVGYNEQFF
len: 15
d_gene: .
abundance: few
v_gene: TRBV21-1
j_gene: TRBJ2-1

CDR3nt: TGCGCCAGCAGCTTCACTCCACCGGCCAATGAGCAGTACTTC
CDR3aa: CASSFTPPANEQYF
len: 14
d_gene: .
abundance: .
v_gene: TRBV5-1
j_gene: TRBJ2-5

CDR3nt: TGTGCCAGCAGCTTAGGTTGGCAGGGTTCCTACAATGAGCAGTTCTTC
CDR3aa: CASSLGWQGSYNEQFF
len: 16
d_gene: .
abundance: few
v_gene: TRBV7-2
j_gene: TRBJ2-1

CDR3nt: TGCAGCGTTGACAGGACAGGGAGGGAGACCCAGTACTTC
CDR3aa: CSVDRTGRETQYF
len: 13
d_gene: TRBD1
abundance: few
v_gene: TRBV29-1
j_gene: TRBJ2-5

CDR3nt: TGCAGCGTTAGAGGCTCCCGGGACCACTCCTACAATGAGCAGTTCTTC
CDR3aa: CSVRGSRDHSYNEQFF
len: 16
d_gene: .
abundance: .
v_gene: TRBV29-1
j_gene: TRBJ2-1

CDR3nt: TGTGCCAGCAGTTTAGGTGCTAGCGGGGGAGATGAGCAGTACTTC
CDR3aa: CASSLGASGGDEQYF
len: 15
d_gene: TRBD2
abundance: .
v_gene: TRBV12-3/TRBV12-4
j_gene: TRBJ2-7

CDR3nt: TGCGCCAGCAGCAACCGGGACCTCACAGATACGCAGTATTTT
CDR3aa: CASSNRDLTDTQYF
len: 14
d_gene: .
abundance: few
v_gene: TRBV5-1
j_gene: TRBJ2-3

CDR3nt: TGTGCCAGCAGGGGAACAGGGTGGGAGCAGTACTTC
CDR3aa: CASRGTGWEQYF
len: 12
d_gene: .
abundance: .
v_gene: TRBV6-6
j_gene: TRBJ2-7

CDR3nt: TGTGCCAGCAGTTACACAGGGTCCAATGAGCAGTTCTTC
CDR3aa: CASSYTGSNEQFF
len: 13
d_gene: .
abundance: few
v_gene: TRBV6-2/TRBV6-3
j_gene: TRBJ2-1

CDR3nt: TGTGCCAGCAGCGTAGTGGCGGGGGGAACTGAAGCTTTCTTT
CDR3aa: CASSVVAGGTEAFF
len: 14
d_gene: .
abundance: .
v_gene: TRBV9
j_gene: TRBJ1-1

CDR3nt: TGCGCCAGCAGCCAAGAGACGGGTTGGACTAGCGGGGGGGACAATGAGCAGTTCTTC
CDR3aa: CASSQETGWTSGGDNEQFF
len: 19
d_gene: TRBD2
abundance: .
v_gene: TRBV4-3
j_gene: TRBJ2-1

CDR3nt: TGTGCCAGCAGCTTCCAAATGGGGGGTTATGGCTACACCTTC
CDR3aa: CASSFQMGGYGYTF
len: 14
d_gene: .
abundance: .
v_gene: TRBV7-9
j_gene: TRBJ1-2

CDR3nt: TGTGCCAGCAGTTTATCAGACTCTGGAAACACCATATATTTT
CDR3aa: CASSLSDSGNTIYF
len: 14
d_gene: .
abundance: .
v_gene: TRBV12-3/TRBV12-4
j_gene: TRBJ1-3

CDR3nt: TGTGCCAGCAGCTTTGATTGGCCGGAGGGGGAAGATACGCAGTATTTT
CDR3aa: CASSFDWPEGEDTQYF
len: 16
d_gene: .
abundance: .
v_gene: TRBV7-2
j_gene: TRBJ2-3

CDR3nt: TGCGCCAGCAGCCTGAGGGCTCTGGGCTACGAGCAGTACTTC
CDR3aa: CASSLRALGYEQYF
len: 14
d_gene: .
abundance: .
v_gene: TRBV4-1
j_gene: TRBJ2-7

CDR3nt: TGCGCCAGCAGCCCACAGGGATTTGATGAAAAACTGTTTTTT
CDR3aa: CASSPQGFDEKLFF
len: 14
d_gene: .
abundance: few
v_gene: TRBV4-3
j_gene: TRBJ1-4

CDR3nt: TGTGCCAGCATGCACGCCCACGAGCAGTACTTC
CDR3aa: CASMHAHEQYF
len: 11
d_gene: .
abundance: few
v_gene: TRBV21-1
j_gene: TRBJ2-7

CDR3nt: TGTGCCAGCTCTCAAGAGGCGTCTGAAGCTTTCTTT
CDR3aa: CASSQEASEAFF
len: 12
d_gene: .
abundance: few
v_gene: TRBV18
j_gene: TRBJ1-1

CDR3nt: TGCGCCAGCAGTGTCGCTAGCACGGAGCAGTTCTTC
CDR3aa: CASSVASTEQFF
len: 12
d_gene: .
abundance: .
v_gene: TRBV10-2
j_gene: TRBJ2-1